The entry below describes one T cell receptor beta chain. These data originate in a study of identifying expanded T cells in peripheral blood. V lost 1 base and J 3 bases, leaving 9 bases between the germline ends. Germline-derived CDR1 and CDR2 are SGHTA and FQGTGA. The CDR3 length is 14 residues. The repertoire was sequenced with immunoSEQ multiplex PCR; TCRdb's copy has only in-frame clones and lacks some. This table has approximately 120,000 clones, around 89% appearing once. Sequenced material: blood. The chain couples TRBV7-3 to TRBJ1-2; D is unclear. This clonotype was sampled from a person aged 18-70 years in good health. DNA for the CDR3: TGTGCCAGCAGCTTAAGTACCGGGGACTATGGCTACACCTTC. Translation: CASSLSTGDYGYTF.